These 8 T cell receptor beta chains came from one sample sequenced in a study of cytomegalovirus exposure and HLA in healthy donors. The primer mix had 60 Vbeta and 13 Jbeta primers. The assay was immunoSEQ multiplex PCR, and TCRdb's table has in-frame clones only and misses some. The data show about 190,000 clones, almost 75% seen once. The sample consisted of PBMCs. These receptors all come from a woman in her thirties in good health and CMV-seropositive.

This chain connects TRBV5-5 to TRBJ1-2; TRBD1 aligns across 9 bases. The CDR3 length is 15 residues. Germline V lookup: CDR1 SGHKS, CDR2 YYEKEE (reference sequence). Unmatched junction bases numbered 13, after V lost 6 bases and J lost 7 bases. CDR3 protein: CASTIPGTGTFGYTF. The CDR3 DNA is TGTGCCAGCACCATCCCCGGGACAGGGACTTTTGGCTACACCTTC.

The rearrangement joins TRBV6-1 to TRBJ2-7; weak D call: TRBD1 (6 bases). This CDR3 comprises 19 residues. Trimming removed 4 bases at V and 4 bases at J, with 29 bases between. The germline V gene has CDR1 MNHNS and CDR2 SASEGT. CDR3 in DNA: TGTGCCAGCAGTGGGGACAAAGGCCCAGCAATAGTAATCACTTACGAGCAGTACTTC. Protein sequence: CASSGDKGPAIVITYEQYF.

The gene calls are TRBV7-9 and TRBJ2-5, with D perhaps TRBD1 (6 bases). The J call may be mistaken, given a closer DNA end match to TRBJ2-7. Germline V gene lookup returns CDR1 SEHNR and CDR2 FQNEAQ (reference sequence). The CDR3 consists of 12 residues. CDR3 nucleotides: TGTGCCAGCAGCTTAGAGGGGGACGAGCAGTACTTC. Residues: CASSLEGDEQYF.

The CDR3 sequence is CASSLAGATEAFF. For the CDR3, the DNA is TGTGCCAGCAGTTTGGCGGGGGCCACTGAAGCTTTCTTT. The chain recombines TRBV27 with TRBJ1-1; tentatively, D is TRBD1 (6 bases). The length of the CDR3 is 13 residues. The germline CDR1 and CDR2 sequences are MNHEY and SMNVEV (reference sequence). The germline V and J ends were trimmed by 3 bases and 4 bases, with 9 bases remaining between them.

The chain combines TRBV6-1 with TRBJ2-7; tentatively, D is TRBD2 (7 bases). Per germline, CDR1 MNHNS and CDR2 SASEGT. CDR3 length: 13 amino acids. In DNA form, the CDR3 reads TGTGCGGGGGGGCAGGCAGGTTCCTACGAGCAGTACTTC. Residues: CAGGQAGSYEQYF.

This clone appeared once. The rearrangement joins TRBV27 to TRBJ2-7; 10 bases fit TRBD2. The CDR3 sequence is 15 residues long. Germline V gene lookup returns CDR1 MNHEY and CDR2 SMNVEV (reference sequence). V dropped 2 bases and J dropped 4; count of bases not matched to a gene: 5. The CDR3 loop is CASSLRLAGVYEQYF. The CDR3 region has the DNA TGTGCCAGCAGTTTACGGCTAGCGGGAGTTTACGAGCAGTACTTC.

V is TRBV7-6 and J is TRBJ2-7; tentatively, D is TRBD2 (6 bases). V dropped 5 bases and J dropped 1 base, with 9 bases sitting between them. CDR3 size: 13 residues. Germline values: CDR1 SGHVS, CDR2 FNYEAQ. The chain's CDR3 is CASSLTSSYEQYF. CDR3 DNA sequence: TGTGCCAGCAGCCTGACTAGTTCCTACGAGCAGTACTTC. The full variable domain, with the rest looked up from reference TRBV7-6 and TRBJ2-7, is GAGVSQSPRYKVTKRGQDVALRCDPISGHVSLYWYRQALGQGPEFLTYFNYEAQQDKSGLPNDRFSAERPEGSISTLTIQRTEQRDSAMYRCASSLTSSYEQYFGPGTRLTVT.

V and J are TRBV6-6 and TRBJ2-2; 7 bases line up with TRBD2. The CDR3 spans 13 residues. Germline assignment: CDR1 MNHNY and CDR2 SVGAGI (reference sequence). Germline trimming cut 2 bases from V and 6 bases from J; bases unmatched to any gene: 0. The CDR3 DNA follows: TGTGCCAGCAGTTACGGGGGGGCCGGGGAGCTGTTTTTT. Translated, it gives CASSYGGAGELFF.